This TCR beta chain was identified during a study of T cells after posttransplantation cyclophosphamide (dated by TCRdb to about 2016). In the study overall: Using TRB sequencing, the study followed how the T cell repertoire rebuilt after myeloablative bone marrow transplantation with posttransplantation cyclophosphamide given as GVHD prophylaxis. Antigen receptor sequencing covered samples from approximately 32 PTCy-treated patients and 16 of their related bone marrow donors. In 3 patients, TRB sequencing was also performed on up to 3 more blood samples taken 2 to 5.2 years after transplant, and in a handful of patients, pretransplant blood was also TRB-sequenced. TRA and TRB clonality were tightly correlated in 9 samples, so subsequent TCR analyses focused on TRB only. Blood from all 30 or so PTCy patients who had 1-year posttransplant specimens underwent TRB sequencing. Public TRB sequences were queried against a database of over 3,500 sequences associated with responses to pathogens, tumor antigens, self-antigens and alloantigens. Study-wide findings and limitations: At 1-2 months, donor-recipient similarity was low but rose over the first year, and the later blood repertoires were often dominated by donor CD8+ memory clones. The TRB repertoires of T cells infiltrating skin or GI tract showed only limited overlap with the TRB repertoires of T cells in blood. Across 45 patients, recipient CMV seropositivity and CMV reactivation were highly associated with TRB clonality; PTCy diversity was similar to CNI/methotrexate controls.

A note on this clone: The specificity of this receptor is unknown. The input lacks base qualities; no much larger clone sits a single base away.

The V and J ends are trimmed by 1 base and 1 base, leaving 10 bases between them. From cysteine to phenylalanine, the CDR3 is 15 amino acids long. Only the CDR3 DNA stays, 45 bases, in frame from base 1. Per the germline V gene, LGHNA is the CDR1 and YSLEER is the CDR2. Related bone marrow donors provided peripheral blood samples on the day of marrow donation. Peripheral blood and bone marrow mononuclear cells were isolated by Ficoll-Hypaque density centrifugation and cryopreserved. FACS on a FACSAria II was used to sort CD4+ and CD8+ T cells, including the naive and memory subsets. Genomic DNA was the input for TRB sequencing, which was run either with the immunoSEQ assay at survey resolution or with the hsTCRB kit. The authors' analysis ran thus. The immunoSEQ software was used for initial read processing, and the LymphoSeq R package was used for repertoire analyses. For each TRB dataset, clonality was calculated as 1 minus normalized Shannon entropy, and the Gini coefficient was computed as well. To infer phenotypes in unsorted samples, TRB sequences from sorted subsets of the recipient or donor were mapped onto the unsorted samples of the same recipient. TCRdb took over this immuneACCESS table, retaining in-frame rearrangements with V and J assigned. Such tables are incomplete; in checked studies, under half of the missing clones stem from an unresolved V gene, and the remainder is unexplained. V and J calls and clone size are given by that table; D and trimming were obtained from the DNA. This sample is represented by about 3,700 clones; less than 80% of them were singletons. 20% to 30% of the sample goes to the ten largest clones.

The specimen was memory CD8+ T cells sorted from blood. The chain joins TRBV4-3 to TRBJ1-2; the D gene lacks a confident call. The clonotype comes from a man in his thirties or forties in good health and a related stem cell transplant donor. The sequenced DNA is TGCGCCAGCAGCCAAGTCTTAGCGGTTAACTATGGCTACACCTTC. Its protein reads: CASSQVLAVNYGYTF.